This T cell receptor beta chain was sequenced for a study of tumor and adjacent non-tumor tissue in lung cancer. The wider study: Patients comprised some eleven adenocarcinoma, 2 squamous cell carcinoma and 1 small cell lung cancer.

This sample's RNA came from whole unsorted tissue. CDR1 and CDR2 (germline): ENHRY, SYGVKD. This CDR3 contains 12 residues. Points on this clonotype: One end of the junction does not line up with germline, which may come from a read error.

Three rounds of nested PCR, following a modified ARM-PCR protocol, produced the TCRbeta library. A single record per CDR3 protein comes from TCRdb applying MiXCR to the multiplex PCR reads. The table has around 140,000 distinct CDR3 sequences, around 67% seen once. V usage is TRBV10-3 and J usage is TRBJ1-6; D is unclear. The clonotype originates from a man aged 60 to 69 with small cell lung cancer. The sequenced sample was lung tumor tissue. In DNA, the CDR3 is TGTGCCACCAGCCAGACTAATTCTCCCCTCCACTTT. The encoded protein is CATSQTNSPLHF.